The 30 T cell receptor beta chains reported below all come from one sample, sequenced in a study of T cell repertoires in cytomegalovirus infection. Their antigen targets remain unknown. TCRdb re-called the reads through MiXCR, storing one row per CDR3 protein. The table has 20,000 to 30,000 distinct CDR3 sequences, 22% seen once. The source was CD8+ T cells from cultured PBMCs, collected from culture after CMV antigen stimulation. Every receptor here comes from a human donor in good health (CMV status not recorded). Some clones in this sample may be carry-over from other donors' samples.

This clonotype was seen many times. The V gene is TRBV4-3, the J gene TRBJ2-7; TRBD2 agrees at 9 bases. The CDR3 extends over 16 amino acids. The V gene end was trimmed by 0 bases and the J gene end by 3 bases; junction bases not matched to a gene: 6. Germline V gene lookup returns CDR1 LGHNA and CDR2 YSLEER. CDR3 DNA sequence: TGCGCCAGCAGCCAAGATGTAGCTAGCGGGGACTACGAGCAGTACTTC. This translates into CASSQDVASGDYEQYF.

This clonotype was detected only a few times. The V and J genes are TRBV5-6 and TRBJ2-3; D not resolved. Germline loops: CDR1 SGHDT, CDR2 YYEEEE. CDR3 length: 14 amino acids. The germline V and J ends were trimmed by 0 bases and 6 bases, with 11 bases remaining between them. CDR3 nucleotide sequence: TGTGCCAGCAGCTTGGTCAGGACCTCGGATACGCAGTATTTT. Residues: CASSLVRTSDTQYF.

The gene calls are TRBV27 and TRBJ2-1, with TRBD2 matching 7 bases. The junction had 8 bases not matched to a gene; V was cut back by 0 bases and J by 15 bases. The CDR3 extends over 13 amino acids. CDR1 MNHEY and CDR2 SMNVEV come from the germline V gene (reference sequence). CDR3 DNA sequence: TGTGCCAGCAGTTTATCGATTGCGGGGGTTCTGTTCTTC. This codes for CASSLSIAGVLFF.

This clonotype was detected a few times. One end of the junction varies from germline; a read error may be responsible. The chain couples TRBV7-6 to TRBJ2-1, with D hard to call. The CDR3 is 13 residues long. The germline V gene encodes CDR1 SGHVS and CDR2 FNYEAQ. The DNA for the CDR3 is TGTGCTAGCACCCGTCTTAACAACTTTGAGCAGTTCTTC. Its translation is CASTRLNNFEQFF.

CDR3 region: CSVVIPGGSPNNEQFF. The CDR3 nucleotides are TGCAGCGTTGTAATTCCAGGGGGATCCCCGAACAATGAGCAGTTCTTC. V and J are TRBV29-1 and TRBJ2-1, with 7 nucleotides matching TRBD1. This CDR3 spans 16 amino acids. The trim removed 4 bases at V and 5 bases at J, leaving 14 bases unmatched. Germline V gene sequence: CDR1 SQVTM, CDR2 ANQGSEA.

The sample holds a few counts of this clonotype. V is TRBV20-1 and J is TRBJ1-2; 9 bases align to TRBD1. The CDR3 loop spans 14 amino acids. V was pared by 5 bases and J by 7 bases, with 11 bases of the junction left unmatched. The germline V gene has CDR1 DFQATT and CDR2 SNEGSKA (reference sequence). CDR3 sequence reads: CSAPRTGEYGGYTF. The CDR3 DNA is TGCAGTGCTCCCCGGACAGGGGAATATGGTGGCTACACCTTC.

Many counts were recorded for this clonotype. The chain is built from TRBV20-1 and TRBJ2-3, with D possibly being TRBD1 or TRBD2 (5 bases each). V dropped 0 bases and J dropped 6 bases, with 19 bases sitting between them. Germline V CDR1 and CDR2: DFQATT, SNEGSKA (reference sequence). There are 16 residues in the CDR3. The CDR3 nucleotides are TGCAGTGCTAGAGATTCGAGAGGGGATAACCTGGATACGCAGTATTTT. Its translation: CSARDSRGDNLDTQYF.

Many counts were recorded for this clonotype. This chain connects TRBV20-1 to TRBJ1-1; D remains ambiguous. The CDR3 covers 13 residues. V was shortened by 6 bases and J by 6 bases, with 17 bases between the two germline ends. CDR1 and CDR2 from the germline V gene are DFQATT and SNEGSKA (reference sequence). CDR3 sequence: CSAKPERLAEAFF. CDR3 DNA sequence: TGCAGTGCCAAACCCGAAAGGTTGGCTGAAGCTTTCTTT.

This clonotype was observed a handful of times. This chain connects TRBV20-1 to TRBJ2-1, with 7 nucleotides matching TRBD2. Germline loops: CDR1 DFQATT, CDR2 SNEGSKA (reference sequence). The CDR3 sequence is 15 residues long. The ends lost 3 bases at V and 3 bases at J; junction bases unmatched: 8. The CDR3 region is CSARRGKFLYNEQFF. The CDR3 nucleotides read TGCAGTGCTAGGCGGGGGAAATTCCTCTACAATGAGCAGTTCTTC.

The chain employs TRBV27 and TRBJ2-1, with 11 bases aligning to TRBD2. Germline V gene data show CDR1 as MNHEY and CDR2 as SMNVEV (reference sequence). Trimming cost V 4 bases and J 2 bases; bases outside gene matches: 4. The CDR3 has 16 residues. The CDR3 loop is CASSYHSGGAYNEQFF. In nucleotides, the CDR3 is TGTGCCAGCAGTTATCATAGCGGGGGGGCCTACAATGAGCAGTTCTTC.

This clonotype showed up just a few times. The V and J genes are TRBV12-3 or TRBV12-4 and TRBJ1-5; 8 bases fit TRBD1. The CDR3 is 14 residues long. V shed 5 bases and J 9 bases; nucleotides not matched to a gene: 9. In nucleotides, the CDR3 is TGTGCCAGCAGTCGAGAGGACAGGGATTCGCCCCAGCATTTT. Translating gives CASSREDRDSPQHF.

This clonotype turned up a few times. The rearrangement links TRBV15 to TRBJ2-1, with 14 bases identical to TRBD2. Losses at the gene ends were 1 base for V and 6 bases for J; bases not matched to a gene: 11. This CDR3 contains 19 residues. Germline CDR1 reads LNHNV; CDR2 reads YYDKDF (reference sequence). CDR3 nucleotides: TGTGCCACCAGCAGAGCCGGGGTGACTAGCGGGGGGGCCCTCAATGAGCAGTTCTTC. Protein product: CATSRAGVTSGGALNEQFF.

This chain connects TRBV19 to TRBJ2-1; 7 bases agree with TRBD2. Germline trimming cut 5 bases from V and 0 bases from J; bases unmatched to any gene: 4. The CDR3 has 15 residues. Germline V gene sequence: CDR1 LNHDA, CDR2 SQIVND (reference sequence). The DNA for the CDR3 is TGTGCCAGTAGTTCCGGCGGGAGCTCCTACAATGAGCAGTTCTTC. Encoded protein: CASSSGGSSYNEQFF.

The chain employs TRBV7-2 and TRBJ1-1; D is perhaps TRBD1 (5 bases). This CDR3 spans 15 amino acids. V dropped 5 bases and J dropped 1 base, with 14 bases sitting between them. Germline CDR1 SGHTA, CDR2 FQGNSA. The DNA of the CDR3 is TGTGCCAGCAGCCCCGATAACGGGGCGAACACTGAAGCTTTCTTT. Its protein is CASSPDNGANTEAFF.

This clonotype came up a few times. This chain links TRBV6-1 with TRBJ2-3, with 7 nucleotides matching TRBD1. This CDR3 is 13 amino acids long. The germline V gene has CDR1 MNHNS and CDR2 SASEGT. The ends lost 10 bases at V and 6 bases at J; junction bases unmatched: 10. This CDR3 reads CAIGQGEWDTQYF. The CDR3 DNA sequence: TGTGCCATCGGGCAGGGGGAGTGGGATACGCAGTATTTT.

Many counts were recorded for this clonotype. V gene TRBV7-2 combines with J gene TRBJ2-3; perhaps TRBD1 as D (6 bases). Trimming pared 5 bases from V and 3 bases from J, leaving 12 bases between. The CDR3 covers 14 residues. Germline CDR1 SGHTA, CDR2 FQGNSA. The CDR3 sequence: CASSQHDRTDTQYF. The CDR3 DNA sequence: TGTGCCAGCAGCCAACACGACAGGACAGATACGCAGTATTTT. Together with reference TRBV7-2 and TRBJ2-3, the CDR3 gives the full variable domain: GAGVSQSPSNKVTEKGKDVELRCDPISGHTALYWYRQSLGQGLEFLIYFQGNSAPDKSGLPSDRFSAERTGGSVSTLTIQRTQQEDSAVYLCASSQHDRTDTQYFGPGTRLTVL.

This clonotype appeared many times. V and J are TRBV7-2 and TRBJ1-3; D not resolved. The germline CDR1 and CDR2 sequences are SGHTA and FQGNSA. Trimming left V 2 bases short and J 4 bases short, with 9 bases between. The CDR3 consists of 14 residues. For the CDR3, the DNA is TGTGCCAGCAGCTTATCCGGATTCGGAAACACCATATATTTT. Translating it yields CASSLSGFGNTIYF.

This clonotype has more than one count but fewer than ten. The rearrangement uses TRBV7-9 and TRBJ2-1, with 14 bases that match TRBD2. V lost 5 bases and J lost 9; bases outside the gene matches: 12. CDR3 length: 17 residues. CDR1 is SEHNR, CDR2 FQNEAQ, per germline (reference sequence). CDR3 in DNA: TGTGCCAGCAGCCCCCCCCCGACTAGCGGGGGGGCTCGTGAGCAGTTCTTC. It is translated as CASSPPPTSGGAREQFF.

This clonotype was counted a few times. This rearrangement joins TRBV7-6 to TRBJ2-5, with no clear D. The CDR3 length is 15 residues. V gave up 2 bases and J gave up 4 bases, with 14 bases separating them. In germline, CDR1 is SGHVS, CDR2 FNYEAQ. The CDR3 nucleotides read TGTGCCAGCAGCTTAATGGTCTCTCTGGGAGAGACCCAGTACTTC. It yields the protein CASSLMVSLGETQYF.

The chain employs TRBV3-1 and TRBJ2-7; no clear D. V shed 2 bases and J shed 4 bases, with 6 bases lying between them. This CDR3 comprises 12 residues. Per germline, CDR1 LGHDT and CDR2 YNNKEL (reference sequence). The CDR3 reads CASSQNIYEQYF. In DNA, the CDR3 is TGTGCCAGCAGCCAAAATATATACGAGCAGTACTTC.

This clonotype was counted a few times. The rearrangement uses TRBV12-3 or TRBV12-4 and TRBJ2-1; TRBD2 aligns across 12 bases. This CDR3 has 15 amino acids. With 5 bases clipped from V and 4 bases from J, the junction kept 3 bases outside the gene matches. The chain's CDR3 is CASSLLAGGYNEQFF. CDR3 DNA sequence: TGTGCCAGCAGTCTACTAGCGGGGGGATACAATGAGCAGTTCTTC.

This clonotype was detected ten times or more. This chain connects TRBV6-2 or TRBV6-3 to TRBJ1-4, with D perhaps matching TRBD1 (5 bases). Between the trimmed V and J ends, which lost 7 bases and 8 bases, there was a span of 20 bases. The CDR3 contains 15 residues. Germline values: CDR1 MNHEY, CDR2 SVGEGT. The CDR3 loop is CASTSLQGDAEKLFF. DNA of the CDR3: TGTGCCAGCACCAGCCTCCAGGGAGATGCCGAAAAACTGTTTTTT.

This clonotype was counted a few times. In nucleotides, the CDR3 is TGTGCCAGCAGCCCCCCGGGGGGGAAGGGCGAGCAGTACTTC. It encodes CASSPPGGKGEQYF. The chain couples TRBV7-9 to TRBJ2-7, with 8 bases fitting TRBD2. Germline-derived CDR1 and CDR2 are SEHNR and FQNEAQ (reference sequence). V gave up 5 bases and J gave up 6 bases; unmatched junction bases: 9. The length of the CDR3 is 14 residues.

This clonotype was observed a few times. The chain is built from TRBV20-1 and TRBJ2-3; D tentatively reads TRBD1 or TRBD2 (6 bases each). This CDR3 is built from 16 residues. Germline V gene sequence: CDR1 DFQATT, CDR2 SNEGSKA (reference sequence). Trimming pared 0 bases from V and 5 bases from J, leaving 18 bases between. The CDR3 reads CSARDQGRILLDTQYF. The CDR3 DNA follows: TGCAGTGCTAGAGATCAGGGGAGGATACTTTTAGATACGCAGTATTTT.

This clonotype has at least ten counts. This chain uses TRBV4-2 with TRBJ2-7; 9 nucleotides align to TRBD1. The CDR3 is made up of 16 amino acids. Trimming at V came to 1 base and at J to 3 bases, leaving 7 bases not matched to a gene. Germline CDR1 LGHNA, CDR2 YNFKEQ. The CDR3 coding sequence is TGTGCCAGCAGCCAAGTGGTGGGGACAGGGTACTACGAGCAGTACTTC. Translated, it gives CASSQVVGTGYYEQYF.

The CDR3, as DNA: TGTGCCAGCAGTCGGGGGGACAGGGGTTTTTCTGGGGCCAACGTCCTGACTTTC. Residues: CASSRGDRGFSGANVLTF. V is TRBV27 and J is TRBJ2-6; TRBD1 agrees at 10 bases. CDR1 and CDR2 (germline): MNHEY, SMNVEV (reference sequence). J gave up 1 base and V 5 bases, and 8 bases lay outside the gene matches. This CDR3 is 18 amino acids long.

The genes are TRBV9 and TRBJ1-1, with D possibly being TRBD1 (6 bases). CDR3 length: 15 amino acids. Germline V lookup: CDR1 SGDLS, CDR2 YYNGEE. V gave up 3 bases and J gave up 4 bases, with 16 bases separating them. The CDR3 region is CASSERPGAGTEAFF. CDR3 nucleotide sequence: TGTGCCAGCAGCGAGAGGCCAGGGGCGGGCACTGAAGCTTTCTTT.

In DNA, the CDR3 is TGCAGTGCTAGTGGAATAGCGGGGGGGCAAGAGCAGTACTTC. Translation gives CSASGIAGGQEQYF. The chain couples TRBV20-1 to TRBJ2-7; 11 bases match TRBD2. V lost 3 bases, J lost 7 bases, and 8 bases stayed unmatched. The germline V gene has CDR1 DFQATT and CDR2 SNEGSKA (reference sequence). The length of the CDR3 is 14 residues.

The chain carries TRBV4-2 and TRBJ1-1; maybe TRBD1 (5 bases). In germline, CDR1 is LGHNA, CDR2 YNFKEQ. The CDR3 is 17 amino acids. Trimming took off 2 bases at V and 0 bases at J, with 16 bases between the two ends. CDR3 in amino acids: CASSQRGQGTMNTEAFF. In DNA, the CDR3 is TGTGCCAGCAGCCAAAGAGGTCAGGGAACAATGAACACTGAAGCTTTCTTT.

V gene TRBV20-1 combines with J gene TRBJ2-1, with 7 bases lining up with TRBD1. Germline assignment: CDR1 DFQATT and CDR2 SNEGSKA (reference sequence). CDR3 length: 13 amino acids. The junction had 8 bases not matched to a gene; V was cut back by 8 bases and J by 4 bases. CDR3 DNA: TGCAGTCGAAAGGGGGCTGGGTACAATGAGCAGTTCTTC. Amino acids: CSRKGAGYNEQFF.